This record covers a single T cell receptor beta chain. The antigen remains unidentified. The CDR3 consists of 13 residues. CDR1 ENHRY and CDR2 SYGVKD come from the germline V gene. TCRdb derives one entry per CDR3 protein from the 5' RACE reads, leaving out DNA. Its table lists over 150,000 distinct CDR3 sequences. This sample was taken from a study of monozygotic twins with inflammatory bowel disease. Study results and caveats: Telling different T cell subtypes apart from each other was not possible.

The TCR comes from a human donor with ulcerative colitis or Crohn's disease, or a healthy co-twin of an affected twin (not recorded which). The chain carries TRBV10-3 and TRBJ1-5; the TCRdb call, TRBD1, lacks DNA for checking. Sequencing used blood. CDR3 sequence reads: CAIQDNPGQPQHF.